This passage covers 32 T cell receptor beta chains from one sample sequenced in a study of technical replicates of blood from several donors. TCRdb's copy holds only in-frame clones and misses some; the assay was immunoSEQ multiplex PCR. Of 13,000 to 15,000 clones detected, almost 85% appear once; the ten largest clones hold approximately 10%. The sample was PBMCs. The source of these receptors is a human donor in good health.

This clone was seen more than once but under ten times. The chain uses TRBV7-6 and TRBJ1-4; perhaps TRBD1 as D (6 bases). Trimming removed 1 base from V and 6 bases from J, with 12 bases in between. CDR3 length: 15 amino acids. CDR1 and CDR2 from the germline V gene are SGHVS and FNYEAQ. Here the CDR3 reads CASSLEVGADEKLFF. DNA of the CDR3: TGTGCCAGCAGCTTAGAAGTGGGGGCCGATGAAAAACTGTTTTTT.

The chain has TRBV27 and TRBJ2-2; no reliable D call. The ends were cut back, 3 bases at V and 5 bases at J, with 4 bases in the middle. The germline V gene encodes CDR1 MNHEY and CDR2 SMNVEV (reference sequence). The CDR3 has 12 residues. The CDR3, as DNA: TGTGCCAGCAGTTTCCGGACCGGGGAGCTGTTTTTT. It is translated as CASSFRTGELFF.

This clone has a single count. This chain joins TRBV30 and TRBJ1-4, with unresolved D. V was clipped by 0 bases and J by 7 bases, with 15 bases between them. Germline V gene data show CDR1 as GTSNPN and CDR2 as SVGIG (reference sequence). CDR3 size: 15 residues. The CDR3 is CAWSVVRTTGEKLFF. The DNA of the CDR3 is TGTGCCTGGAGTGTGGTTCGTACCACGGGTGAAAAACTGTTTTTT.

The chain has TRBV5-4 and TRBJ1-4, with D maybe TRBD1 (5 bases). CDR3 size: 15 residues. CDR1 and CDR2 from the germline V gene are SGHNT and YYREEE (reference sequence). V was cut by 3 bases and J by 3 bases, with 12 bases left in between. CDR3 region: CASSWSGGANEKLFF. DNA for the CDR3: TGTGCCAGCAGCTGGAGTGGGGGGGCTAATGAAAAACTGTTTTTT.

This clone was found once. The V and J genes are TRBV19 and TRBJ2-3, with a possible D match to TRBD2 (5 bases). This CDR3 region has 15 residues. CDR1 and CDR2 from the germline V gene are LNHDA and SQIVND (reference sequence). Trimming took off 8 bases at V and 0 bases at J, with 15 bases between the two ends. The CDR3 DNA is TGTGCCAGTCGTGATAGCGAGAAAAGCACAGATACGCAGTATTTT. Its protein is CASRDSEKSTDTQYF.

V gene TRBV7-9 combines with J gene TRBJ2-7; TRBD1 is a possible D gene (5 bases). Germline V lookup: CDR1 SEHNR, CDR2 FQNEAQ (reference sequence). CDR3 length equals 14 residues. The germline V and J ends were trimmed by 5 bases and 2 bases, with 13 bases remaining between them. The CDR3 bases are TGTGCCAGCAGCCACCGGACAAGCCCCTACGAGCAGTACTTC. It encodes CASSHRTSPYEQYF. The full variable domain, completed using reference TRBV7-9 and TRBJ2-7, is DTGVSQNPRHKITKRGQNVTFRCDPISEHNRLYWYRQTLGQGPEFLTYFQNEAQLEKSRLLSDRFSAERPKGSFSTLEIQRTEQGDSAMYLCASSHRTSPYEQYFGPGTRLTVT.

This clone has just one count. The DNA for the CDR3 is TGCGCCAGCAGCGGCACAGGGGGAAGCTCCTACAATGAGCAGTTCTTC. Its protein product is CASSGTGGSSYNEQFF. The rearrangement links TRBV5-1 to TRBJ2-1, with 8 bases matching TRBD1. There are 16 residues in the CDR3. The V segment lost 4 bases and the J segment 0 bases; nucleotides outside the gene matches: 6. Looked up from germline, CDR1 is SGHRS and CDR2 is YFSETQ. The full variable domain, with the rest looked up from reference TRBV5-1 and TRBJ2-1, is KAGVTQTPRYLIKTRGQQVTLSCSPISGHRSVSWYQQTPGQGLQFLFEYFSETQRNKGNFPGRFSGRQFSNSRSEMNVSTLELGDSALYLCASSGTGGSSYNEQFFGPGTRLTVL.

The CDR3 protein is CASSLGDTGELFF. CDR3 DNA sequence: TGTGCCAGCAGCTTAGGGGACACCGGGGAGCTGTTTTTT. The chain employs TRBV5-5 and TRBJ2-2; D is perhaps TRBD1 (5 bases). V gave up 2 bases and J gave up 3 bases, with 5 bases separating them. In germline, CDR1 is SGHKS, CDR2 YYEKEE (reference sequence). There are 13 residues in the CDR3.

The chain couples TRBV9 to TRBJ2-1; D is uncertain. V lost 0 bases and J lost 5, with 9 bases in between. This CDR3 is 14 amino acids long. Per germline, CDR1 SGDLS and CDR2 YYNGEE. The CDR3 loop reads CASSVGSRDNEQFF. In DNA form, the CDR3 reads TGTGCCAGCAGCGTAGGGTCTAGAGACAATGAGCAGTTCTTC.

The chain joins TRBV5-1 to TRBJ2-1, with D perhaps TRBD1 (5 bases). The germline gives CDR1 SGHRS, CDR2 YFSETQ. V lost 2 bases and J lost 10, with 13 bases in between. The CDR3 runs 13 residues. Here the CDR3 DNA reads TGCGCCAGCAGCTTTGAGTCTTACAGGGAGCAGTTCTTC. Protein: CASSFESYREQFF.

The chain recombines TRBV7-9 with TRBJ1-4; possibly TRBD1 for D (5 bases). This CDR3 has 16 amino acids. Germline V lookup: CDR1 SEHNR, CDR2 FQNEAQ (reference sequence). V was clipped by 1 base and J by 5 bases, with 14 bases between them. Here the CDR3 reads CASSLGPGTANEKLFF. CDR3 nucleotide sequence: TGTGCCAGCAGCTTAGGACCCGGGACTGCCAATGAAAAACTGTTTTTT.

The CDR3 loop reads CASSILAGGQETQYF. CDR3 in DNA: TGCGCCAGCAGCATACTAGCGGGAGGGCAGGAGACCCAGTACTTC. V is TRBV5-1 and J is TRBJ2-5; TRBD2 aligns across 13 bases. The length of the CDR3 is 15 residues. Germline V CDR1 and CDR2: SGHRS, YFSETQ. J lost 5 bases, V lost 4 bases, and 5 bases had no gene match. Based on the CDR3 plus reference TRBV5-1 and TRBJ2-5, the full variable domain is KAGVTQTPRYLIKTRGQQVTLSCSPISGHRSVSWYQQTPGQGLQFLFEYFSETQRNKGNFPGRFSGRQFSNSRSEMNVSTLELGDSALYLCASSILAGGQETQYFGPGTRLLVL.

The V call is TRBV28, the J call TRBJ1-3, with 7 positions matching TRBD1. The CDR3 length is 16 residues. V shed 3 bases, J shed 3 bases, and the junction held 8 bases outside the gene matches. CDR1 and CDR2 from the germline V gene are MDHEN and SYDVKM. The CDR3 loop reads CASSLLQGSNGNTIYF. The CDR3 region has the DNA TGTGCCAGCAGTTTGCTACAGGGGAGTAATGGAAACACCATATATTTT.

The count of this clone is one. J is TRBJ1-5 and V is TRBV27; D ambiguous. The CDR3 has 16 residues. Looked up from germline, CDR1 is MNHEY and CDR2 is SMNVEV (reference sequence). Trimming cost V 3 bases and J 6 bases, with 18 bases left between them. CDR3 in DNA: TGTGCCAGCAGTTTTAGTCCATTCCCTTCGAGTCAGCCCCAGCATTTT. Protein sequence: CASSFSPFPSSQPQHF.

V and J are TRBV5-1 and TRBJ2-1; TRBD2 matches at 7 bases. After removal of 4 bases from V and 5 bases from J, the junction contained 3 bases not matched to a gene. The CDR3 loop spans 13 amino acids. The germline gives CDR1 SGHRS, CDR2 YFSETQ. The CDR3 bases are TGCGCCAGCAGCACCGGGACTAACAATGAGCAGTTCTTC. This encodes CASSTGTNNEQFF.

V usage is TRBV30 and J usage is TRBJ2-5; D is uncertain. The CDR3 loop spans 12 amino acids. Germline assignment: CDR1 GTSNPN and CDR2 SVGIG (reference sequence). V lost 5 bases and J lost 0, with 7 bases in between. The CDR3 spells CAWGDYQETQYF. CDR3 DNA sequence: TGTGCCTGGGGTGACTACCAAGAGACCCAGTACTTC.

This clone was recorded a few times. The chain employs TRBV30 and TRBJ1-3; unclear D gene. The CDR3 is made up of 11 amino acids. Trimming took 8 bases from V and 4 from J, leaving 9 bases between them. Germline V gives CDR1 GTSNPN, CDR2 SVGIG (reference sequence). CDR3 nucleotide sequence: TGTGCCCGCATTAGCGGAAACACCATATATTTT. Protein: CARISGNTIYF.

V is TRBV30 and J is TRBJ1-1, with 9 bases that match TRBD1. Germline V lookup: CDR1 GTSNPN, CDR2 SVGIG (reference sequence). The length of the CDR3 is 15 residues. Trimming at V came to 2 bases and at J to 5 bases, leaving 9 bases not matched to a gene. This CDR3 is CAWSLTRTGVTEAFF. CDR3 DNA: TGTGCCTGGAGTTTGACCAGGACAGGGGTGACTGAAGCTTTCTTT.

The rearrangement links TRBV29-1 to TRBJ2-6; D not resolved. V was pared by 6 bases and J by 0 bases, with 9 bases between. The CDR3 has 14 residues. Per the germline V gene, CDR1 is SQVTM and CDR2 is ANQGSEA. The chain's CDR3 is CSVMTSSGANVLTF. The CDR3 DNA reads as TGCAGCGTGATGACATCCTCTGGGGCCAACGTCCTGACTTTC.

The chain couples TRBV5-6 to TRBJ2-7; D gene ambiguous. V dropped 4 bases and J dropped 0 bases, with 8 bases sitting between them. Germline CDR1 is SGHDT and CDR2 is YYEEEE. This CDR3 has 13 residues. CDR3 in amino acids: CASSPTSSYEQYF. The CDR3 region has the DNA TGTGCCAGCAGCCCCACGAGCTCCTACGAGCAGTACTTC.

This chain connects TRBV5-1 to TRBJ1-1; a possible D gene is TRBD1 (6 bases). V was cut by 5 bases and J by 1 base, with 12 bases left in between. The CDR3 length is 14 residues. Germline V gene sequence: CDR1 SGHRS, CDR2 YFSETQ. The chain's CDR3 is CASSLQGTNTEAFF. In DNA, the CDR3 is TGCGCCAGCAGTCTGCAGGGGACGAACACTGAAGCTTTCTTT. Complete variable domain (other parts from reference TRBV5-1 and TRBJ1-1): KAGVTQTPRYLIKTRGQQVTLSCSPISGHRSVSWYQQTPGQGLQFLFEYFSETQRNKGNFPGRFSGRQFSNSRSEMNVSTLELGDSALYLCASSLQGTNTEAFFGQGTRLTVV.

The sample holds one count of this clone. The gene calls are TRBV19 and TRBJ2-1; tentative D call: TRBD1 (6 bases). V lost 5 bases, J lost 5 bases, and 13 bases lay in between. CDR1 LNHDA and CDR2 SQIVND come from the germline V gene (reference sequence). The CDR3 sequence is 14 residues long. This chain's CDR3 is CASSAIHRDNEQFF. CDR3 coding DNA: TGTGCCAGTAGTGCTATTCACAGGGACAATGAGCAGTTCTTC.

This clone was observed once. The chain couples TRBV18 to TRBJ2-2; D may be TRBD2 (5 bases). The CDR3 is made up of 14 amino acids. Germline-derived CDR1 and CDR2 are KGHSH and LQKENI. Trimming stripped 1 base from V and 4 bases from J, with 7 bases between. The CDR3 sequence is CASSPQGVTGELFF. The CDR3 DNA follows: TGTGCCAGCTCACCACAGGGAGTCACCGGGGAGCTGTTTTTT.

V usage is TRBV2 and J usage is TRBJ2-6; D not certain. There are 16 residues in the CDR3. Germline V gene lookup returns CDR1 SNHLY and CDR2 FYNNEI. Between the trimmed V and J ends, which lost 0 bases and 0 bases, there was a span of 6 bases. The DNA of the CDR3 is TGTGCCAGCAGTGAAGCTGGGCTCTCTGGGGCCAACGTCCTGACTTTC. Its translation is CASSEAGLSGANVLTF.

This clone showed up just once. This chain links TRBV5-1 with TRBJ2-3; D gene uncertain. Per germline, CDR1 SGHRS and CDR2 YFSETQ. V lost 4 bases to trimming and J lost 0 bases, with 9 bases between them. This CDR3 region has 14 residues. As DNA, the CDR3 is TGCGCCAGCAGCCTGACTCCCAGCACAGATACGCAGTATTTT. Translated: CASSLTPSTDTQYF.

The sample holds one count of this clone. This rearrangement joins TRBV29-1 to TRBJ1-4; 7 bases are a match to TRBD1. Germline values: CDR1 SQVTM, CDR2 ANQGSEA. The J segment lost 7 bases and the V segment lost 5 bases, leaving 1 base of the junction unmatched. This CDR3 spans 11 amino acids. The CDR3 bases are TGCAGCGTTCGGACAGGTGAAAAACTGTTTTTT. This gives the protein CSVRTGEKLFF.

The CDR3 sequence is CASSPDSARNYGYTF. For the CDR3, the DNA is TGTGCCAGTAGTCCAGACAGCGCTCGAAACTATGGCTACACCTTC. The chain uses TRBV19 and TRBJ1-2; possible D gene TRBD1, 5 bases. The CDR3 has 15 amino acids. Germline values: CDR1 LNHDA, CDR2 SQIVND (reference sequence). V was trimmed by 5 bases and J by 2 bases, leaving 15 bases between them.

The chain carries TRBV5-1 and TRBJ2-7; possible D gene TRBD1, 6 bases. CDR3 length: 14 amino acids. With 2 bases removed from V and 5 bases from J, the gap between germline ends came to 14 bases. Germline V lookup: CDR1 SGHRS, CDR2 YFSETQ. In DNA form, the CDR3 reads TGCGCCAGCAGCTTTGACAGGTCGTCCGACGAGCAGTACTTC. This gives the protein CASSFDRSSDEQYF.

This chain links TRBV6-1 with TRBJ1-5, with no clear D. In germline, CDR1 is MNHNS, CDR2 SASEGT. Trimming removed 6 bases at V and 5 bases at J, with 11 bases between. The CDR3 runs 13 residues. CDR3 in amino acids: CASRTLYDQPQHF. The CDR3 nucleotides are TGTGCCAGCAGGACACTTTATGATCAGCCCCAGCATTTT.

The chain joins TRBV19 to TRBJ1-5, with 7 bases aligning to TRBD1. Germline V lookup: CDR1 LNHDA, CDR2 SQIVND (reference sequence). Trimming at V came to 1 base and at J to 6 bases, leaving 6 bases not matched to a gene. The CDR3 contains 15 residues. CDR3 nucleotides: TGTGCCAGTAGTATAGTAGGGGGCACGAGTCAGCCCCAGCATTTT. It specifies CASSIVGGTSQPQHF.

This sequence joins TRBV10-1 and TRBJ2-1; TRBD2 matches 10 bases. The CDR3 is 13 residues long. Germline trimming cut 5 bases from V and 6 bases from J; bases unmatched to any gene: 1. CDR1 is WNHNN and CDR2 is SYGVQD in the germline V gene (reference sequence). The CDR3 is CASSSSGSNEQFF. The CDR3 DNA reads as TGCGCCAGCAGTTCTAGCGGGAGCAATGAGCAGTTCTTC.

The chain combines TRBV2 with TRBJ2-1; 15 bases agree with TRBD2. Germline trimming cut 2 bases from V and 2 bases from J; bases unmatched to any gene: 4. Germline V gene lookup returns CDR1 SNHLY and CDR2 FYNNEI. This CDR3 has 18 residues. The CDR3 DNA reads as TGTGCCAGCAGTGAACCTGGACTAGCGGGAGGGGCCTACAATGAGCAGTTCTTC. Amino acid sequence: CASSEPGLAGGAYNEQFF.